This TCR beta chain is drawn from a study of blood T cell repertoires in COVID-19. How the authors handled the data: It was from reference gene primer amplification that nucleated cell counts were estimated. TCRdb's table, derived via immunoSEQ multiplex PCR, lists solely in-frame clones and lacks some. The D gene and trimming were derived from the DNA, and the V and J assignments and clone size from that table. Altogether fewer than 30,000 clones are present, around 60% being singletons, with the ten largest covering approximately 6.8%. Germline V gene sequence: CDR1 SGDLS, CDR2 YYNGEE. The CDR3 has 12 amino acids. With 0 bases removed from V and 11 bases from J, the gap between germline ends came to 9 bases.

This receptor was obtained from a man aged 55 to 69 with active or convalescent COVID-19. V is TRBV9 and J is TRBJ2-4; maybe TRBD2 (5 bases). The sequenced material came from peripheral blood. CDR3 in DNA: TGTGCCAGCAGCGTAGAAGGAGCGGTTCAGTACTTC. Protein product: CASSVEGAVQYF. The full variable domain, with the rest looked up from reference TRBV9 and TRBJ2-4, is DSGVTQTPKHLITATGQRVTLRCSPRSGDLSVYWYQQSLDQGLQFLIQYYNGEERAKGNILERFSAQQFPDLHSELNLSSLELGDSALYFCASSVEGAVQYFGAGTRLSVL.